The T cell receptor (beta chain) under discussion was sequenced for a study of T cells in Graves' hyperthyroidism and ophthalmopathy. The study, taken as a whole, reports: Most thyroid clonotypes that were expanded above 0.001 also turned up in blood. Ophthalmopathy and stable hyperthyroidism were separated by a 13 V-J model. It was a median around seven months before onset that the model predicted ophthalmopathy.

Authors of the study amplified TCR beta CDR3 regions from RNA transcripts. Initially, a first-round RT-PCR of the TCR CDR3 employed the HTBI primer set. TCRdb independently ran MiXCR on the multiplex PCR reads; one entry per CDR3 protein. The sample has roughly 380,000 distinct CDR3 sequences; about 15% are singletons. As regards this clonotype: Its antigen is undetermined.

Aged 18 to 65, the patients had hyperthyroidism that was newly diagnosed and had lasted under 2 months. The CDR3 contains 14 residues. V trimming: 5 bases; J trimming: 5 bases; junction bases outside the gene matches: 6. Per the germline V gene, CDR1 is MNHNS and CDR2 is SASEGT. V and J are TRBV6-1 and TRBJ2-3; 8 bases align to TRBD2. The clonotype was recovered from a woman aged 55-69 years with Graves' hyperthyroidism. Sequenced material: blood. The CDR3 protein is CASSQREYGDTQYF. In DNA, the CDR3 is TGTGCCAGCAGTCAGCGGGAGTATGGAGATACGCAGTATTTT.